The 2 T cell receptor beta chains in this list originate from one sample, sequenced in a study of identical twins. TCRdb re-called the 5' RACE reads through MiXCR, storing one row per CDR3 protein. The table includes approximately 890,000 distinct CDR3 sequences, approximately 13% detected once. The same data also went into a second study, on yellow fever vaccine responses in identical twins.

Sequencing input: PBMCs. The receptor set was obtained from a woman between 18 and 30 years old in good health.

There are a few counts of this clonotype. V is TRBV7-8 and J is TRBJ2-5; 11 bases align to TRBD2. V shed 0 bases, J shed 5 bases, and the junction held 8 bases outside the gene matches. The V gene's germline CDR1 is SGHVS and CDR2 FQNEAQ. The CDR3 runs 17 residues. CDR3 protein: CASSLALAGGRLETQYF. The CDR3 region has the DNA TGTGCCAGCAGCTTAGCTCTAGCGGGGGGACGATTGGAGACCCAGTACTTC. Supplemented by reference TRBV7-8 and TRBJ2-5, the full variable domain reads GAGVSQSPRYKVAKRGQDVALRCDPISGHVSLFWYQQALGQGPEFLTYFQNEAQLDKSGLPSDRFFAERPEGSVSTLKIQRTQQEDSAVYLCASSLALAGGRLETQYFGPGTRLLVL.

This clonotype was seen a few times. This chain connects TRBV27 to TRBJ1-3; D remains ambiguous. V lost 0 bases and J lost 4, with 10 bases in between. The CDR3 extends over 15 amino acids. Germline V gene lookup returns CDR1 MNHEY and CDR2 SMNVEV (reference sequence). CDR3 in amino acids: CASSLSPSAGNTIYF. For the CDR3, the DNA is TGTGCCAGCAGTTTATCACCGTCGGCAGGAAACACCATATATTTT.